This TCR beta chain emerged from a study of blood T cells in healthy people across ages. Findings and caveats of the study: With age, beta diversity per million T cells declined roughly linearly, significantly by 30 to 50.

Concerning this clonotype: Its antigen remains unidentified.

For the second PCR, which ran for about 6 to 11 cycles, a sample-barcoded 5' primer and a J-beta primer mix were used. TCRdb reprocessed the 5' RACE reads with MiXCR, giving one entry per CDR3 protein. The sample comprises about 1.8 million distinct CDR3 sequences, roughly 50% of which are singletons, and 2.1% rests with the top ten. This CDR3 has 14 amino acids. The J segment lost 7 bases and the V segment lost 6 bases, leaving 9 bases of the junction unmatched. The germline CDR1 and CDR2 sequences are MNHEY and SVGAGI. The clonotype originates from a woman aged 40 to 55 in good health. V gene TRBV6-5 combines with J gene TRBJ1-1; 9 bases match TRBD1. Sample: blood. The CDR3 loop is CASRDRGWGDEAFF. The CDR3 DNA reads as TGTGCCAGCAGGGACAGGGGTTGGGGAGATGAAGCTTTCTTT.